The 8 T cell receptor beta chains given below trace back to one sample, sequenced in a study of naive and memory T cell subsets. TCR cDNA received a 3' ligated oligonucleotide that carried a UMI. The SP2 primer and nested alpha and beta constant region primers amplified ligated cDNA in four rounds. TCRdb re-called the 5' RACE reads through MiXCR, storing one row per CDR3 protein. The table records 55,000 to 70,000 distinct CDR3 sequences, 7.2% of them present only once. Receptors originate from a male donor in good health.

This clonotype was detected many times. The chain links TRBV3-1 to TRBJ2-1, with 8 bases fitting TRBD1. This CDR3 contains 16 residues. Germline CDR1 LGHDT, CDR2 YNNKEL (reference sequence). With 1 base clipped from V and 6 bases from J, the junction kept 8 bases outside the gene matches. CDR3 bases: TGTGCCAGCAGCCAAGCGGACAGGGCCTTCTCCAATGAGCAGTTCTTC. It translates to CASSQADRAFSNEQFF.

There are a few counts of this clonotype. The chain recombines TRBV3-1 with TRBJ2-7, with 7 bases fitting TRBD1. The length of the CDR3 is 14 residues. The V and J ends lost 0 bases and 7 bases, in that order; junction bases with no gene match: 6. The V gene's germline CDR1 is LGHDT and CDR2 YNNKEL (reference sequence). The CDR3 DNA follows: TGTGCCAGCAGCCAAGATGGGACAGCCCTGGAGCAGTACTTC. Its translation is CASSQDGTALEQYF.

The CDR3 region has the DNA TGTGCCAGCAGCCAAGGCACCCTGAGCGGGACAACCTCCTACGAGCAGTACTTC. As protein: CASSQGTLSGTTSYEQYF. This rearrangement joins TRBV11-2 to TRBJ2-7; D is perhaps TRBD2 (7 bases). The germline V and J ends were trimmed by 5 bases and 0 bases, with 23 bases remaining between them. Germline CDR1 SGHAT, CDR2 FQNNGV. The CDR3 covers 18 residues.

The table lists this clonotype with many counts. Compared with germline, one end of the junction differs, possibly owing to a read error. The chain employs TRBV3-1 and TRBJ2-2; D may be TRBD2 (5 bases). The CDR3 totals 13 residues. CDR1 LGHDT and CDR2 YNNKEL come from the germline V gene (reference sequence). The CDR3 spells CASNQMGAGELFF. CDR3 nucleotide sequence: TGTGCCAGCAACCAAATGGGAGCCGGGGAGCTGTTTTTT.

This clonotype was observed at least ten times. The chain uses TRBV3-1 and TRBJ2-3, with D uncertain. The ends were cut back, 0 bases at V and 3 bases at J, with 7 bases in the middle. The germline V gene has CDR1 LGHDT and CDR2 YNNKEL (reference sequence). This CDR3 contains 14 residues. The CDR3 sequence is CASSQDPETDTQYF. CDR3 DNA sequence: TGTGCCAGCAGCCAAGATCCTGAAACAGATACGCAGTATTTT.

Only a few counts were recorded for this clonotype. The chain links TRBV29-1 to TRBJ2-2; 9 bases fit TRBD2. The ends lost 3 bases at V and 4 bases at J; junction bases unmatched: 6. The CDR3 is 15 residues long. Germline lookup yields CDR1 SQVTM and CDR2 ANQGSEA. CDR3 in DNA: TGCAGCGTTGAGGAGAGCGGGAGGTCCACCGGGGAGCTGTTTTTT. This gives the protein CSVEESGRSTGELFF.

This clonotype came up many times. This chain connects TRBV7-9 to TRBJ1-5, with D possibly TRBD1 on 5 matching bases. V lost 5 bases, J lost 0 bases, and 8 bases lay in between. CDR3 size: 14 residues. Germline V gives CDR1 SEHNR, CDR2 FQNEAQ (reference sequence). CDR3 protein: CASSIGGSNQPQHF. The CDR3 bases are TGTGCCAGCAGCATCGGGGGTAGCAATCAGCCCCAGCATTTT.

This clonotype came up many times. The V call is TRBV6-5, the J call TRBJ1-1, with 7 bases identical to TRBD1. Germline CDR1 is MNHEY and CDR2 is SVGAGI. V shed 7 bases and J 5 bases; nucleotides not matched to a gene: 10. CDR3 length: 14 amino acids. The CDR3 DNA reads TGTGCCAGCACCTCGGGACAGATCGATACTGAAGCTTTCTTT. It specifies CASTSGQIDTEAFF.